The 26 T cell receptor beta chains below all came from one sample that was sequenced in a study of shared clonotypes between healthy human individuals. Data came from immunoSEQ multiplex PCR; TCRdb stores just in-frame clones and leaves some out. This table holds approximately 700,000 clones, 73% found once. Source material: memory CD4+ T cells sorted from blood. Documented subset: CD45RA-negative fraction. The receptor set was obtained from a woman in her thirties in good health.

Here the CDR3 reads CASSLKPGLHYNEQFF. As DNA, the CDR3 is TGTGCCAGCAGTTTAAAACCGGGACTACACTACAATGAGCAGTTCTTC. The J gene is TRBJ2-1, the V gene TRBV27; 7 bases align to TRBD2. Germline lookup yields CDR1 MNHEY and CDR2 SMNVEV (reference sequence). The CDR3 runs to 16 residues. V lost 2 bases to trimming and J lost 3 bases; unmatched junction nucleotides: 7.

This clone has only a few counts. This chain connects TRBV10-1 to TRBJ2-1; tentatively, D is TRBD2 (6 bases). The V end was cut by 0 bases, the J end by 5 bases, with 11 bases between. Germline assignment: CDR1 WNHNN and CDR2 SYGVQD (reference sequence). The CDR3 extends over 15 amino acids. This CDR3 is CASSESAGWDNEQFF. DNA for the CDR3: TGCGCCAGCAGTGAGTCGGCGGGATGGGACAATGAGCAGTTCTTC.

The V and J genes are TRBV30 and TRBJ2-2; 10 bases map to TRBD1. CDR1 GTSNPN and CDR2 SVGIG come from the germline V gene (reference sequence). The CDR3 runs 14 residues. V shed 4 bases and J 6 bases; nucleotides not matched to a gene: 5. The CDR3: CAWIGQGVPGELFF. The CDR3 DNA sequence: TGTGCCTGGATTGGACAGGGGGTGCCCGGGGAGCTGTTTTTT.

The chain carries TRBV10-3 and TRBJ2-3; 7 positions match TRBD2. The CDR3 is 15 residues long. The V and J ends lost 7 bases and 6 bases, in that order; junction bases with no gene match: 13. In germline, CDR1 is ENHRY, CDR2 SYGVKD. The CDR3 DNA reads TGTGCCATCACCGAAGCGGATGGGAGGGCCGATACGCAGTATTTT. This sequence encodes CAITEADGRADTQYF.

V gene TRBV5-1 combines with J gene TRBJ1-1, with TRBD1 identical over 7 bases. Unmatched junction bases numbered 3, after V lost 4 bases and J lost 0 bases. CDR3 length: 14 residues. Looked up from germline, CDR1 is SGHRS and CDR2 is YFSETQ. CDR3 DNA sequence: TGCGCCAGCAGCCCGGGACAGATGAACACTGAAGCTTTCTTT. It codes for CASSPGQMNTEAFF.

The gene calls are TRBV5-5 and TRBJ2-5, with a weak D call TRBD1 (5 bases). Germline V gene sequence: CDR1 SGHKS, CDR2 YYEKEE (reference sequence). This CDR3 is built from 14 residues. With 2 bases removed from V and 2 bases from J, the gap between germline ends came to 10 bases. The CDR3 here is CASSFQGNQETQYF. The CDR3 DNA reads TGTGCCAGCAGCTTTCAGGGTAATCAAGAGACCCAGTACTTC.

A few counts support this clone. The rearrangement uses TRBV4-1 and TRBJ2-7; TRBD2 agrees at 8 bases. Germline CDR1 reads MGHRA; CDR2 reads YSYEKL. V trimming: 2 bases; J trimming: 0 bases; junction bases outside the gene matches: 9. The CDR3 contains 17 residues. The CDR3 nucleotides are TGCGCCAGCAGCCAAACGTTTAGCGGGATCACCTCCTACGAGCAGTACTTC. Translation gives CASSQTFSGITSYEQYF.

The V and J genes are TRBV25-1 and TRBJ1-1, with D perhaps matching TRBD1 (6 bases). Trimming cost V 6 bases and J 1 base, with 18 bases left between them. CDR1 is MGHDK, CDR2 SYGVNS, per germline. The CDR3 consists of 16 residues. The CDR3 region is CASRERGGISNTEAFF. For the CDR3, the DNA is TGTGCCAGCAGGGAAAGAGGGGGGATCTCGAACACTGAAGCTTTCTTT.

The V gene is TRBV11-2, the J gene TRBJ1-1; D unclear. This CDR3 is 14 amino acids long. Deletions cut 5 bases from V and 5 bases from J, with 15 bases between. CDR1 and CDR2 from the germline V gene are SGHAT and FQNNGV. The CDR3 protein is CASSPRQERTEAFF. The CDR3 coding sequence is TGTGCCAGCAGCCCCCGCCAAGAGAGGACTGAAGCTTTCTTT.

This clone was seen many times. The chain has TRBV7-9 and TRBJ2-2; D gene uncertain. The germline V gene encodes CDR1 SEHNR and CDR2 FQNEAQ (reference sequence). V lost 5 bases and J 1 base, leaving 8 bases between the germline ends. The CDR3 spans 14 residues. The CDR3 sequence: CASSQKRNTGELFF. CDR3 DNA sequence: TGTGCCAGCAGCCAGAAGAGGAACACCGGGGAGCTGTTTTTT.

Here the CDR3 DNA reads TGTGCCAGTAGTACTAGCGGAATGAACACCGGGGAGCTGTTTTTT. This gives the protein CASSTSGMNTGELFF. This chain connects TRBV19 to TRBJ2-2; 7 positions agree with TRBD2. This CDR3 region has 15 residues. CDR1 and CDR2 (germline): LNHDA, SQIVND (reference sequence). J gave up 1 base and V 4 bases, and 3 bases lay outside the gene matches.

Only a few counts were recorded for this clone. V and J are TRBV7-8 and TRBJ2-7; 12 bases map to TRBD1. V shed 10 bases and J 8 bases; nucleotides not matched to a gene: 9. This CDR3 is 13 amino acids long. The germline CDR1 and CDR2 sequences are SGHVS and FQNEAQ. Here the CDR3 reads CATQPGQGAQQYF. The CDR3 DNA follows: TGTGCCACCCAACCGGGACAGGGGGCCCAGCAGTACTTC.

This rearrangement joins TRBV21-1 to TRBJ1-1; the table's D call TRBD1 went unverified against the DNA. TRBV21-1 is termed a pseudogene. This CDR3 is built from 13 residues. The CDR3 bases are TGTGCCAGCAGCAGCAGGCTGATAACTGAAGCTTTCTTT. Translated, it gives CASSSRLITEAFF.

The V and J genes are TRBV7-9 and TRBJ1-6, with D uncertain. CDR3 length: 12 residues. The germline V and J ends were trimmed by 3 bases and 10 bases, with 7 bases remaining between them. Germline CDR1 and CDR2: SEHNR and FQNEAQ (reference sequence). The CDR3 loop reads CASSFPPSPLHF. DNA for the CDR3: TGTGCCAGCAGCTTCCCCCCCTCACCCCTCCACTTT.

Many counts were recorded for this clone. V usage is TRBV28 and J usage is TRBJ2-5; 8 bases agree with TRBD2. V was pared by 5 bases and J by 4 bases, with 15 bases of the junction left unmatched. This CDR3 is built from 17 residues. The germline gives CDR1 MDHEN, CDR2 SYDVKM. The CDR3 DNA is TGTGCCAGCAGTGAGGCGGGCCTGGCGGGAGGAAGAGAGACCCAGTACTTC. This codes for CASSEAGLAGGRETQYF.

The DNA for the CDR3 is TGTGCCAGCTCACCACGGAAGGGAGATGGCTATGGCTACACCTTC. Residues: CASSPRKGDGYGYTF. V gene TRBV18 combines with J gene TRBJ1-2; no clear D gene. Germline CDR1 is KGHSH and CDR2 is LQKENI. CDR3 size: 15 residues. V was shortened by 1 base and J by 4 bases, with 13 bases between the two germline ends.

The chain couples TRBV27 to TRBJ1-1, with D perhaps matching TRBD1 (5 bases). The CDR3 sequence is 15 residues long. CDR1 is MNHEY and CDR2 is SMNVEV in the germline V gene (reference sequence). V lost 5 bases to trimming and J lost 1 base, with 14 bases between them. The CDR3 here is CASSPSWGKNTEAFF. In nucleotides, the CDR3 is TGTGCCAGCAGTCCTTCTTGGGGGAAGAACACTGAAGCTTTCTTT.

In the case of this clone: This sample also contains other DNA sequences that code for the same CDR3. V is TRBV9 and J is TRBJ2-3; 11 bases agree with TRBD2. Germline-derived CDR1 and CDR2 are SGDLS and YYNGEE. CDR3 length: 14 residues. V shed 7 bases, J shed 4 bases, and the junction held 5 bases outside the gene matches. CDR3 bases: TGTGCCAGCTCCCTAGCGGGAGGATCAGATACGCAGTATTTT. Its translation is CASSLAGGSDTQYF.

In DNA, the CDR3 is TGCAGCGTTGAATTTGGGAGGTACTACAATGAGCAGTTCTTC. This codes for CSVEFGRYYNEQFF. The rearrangement links TRBV29-1 to TRBJ2-1, with a tentative D call TRBD2 (6 bases). CDR1 is SQVTM and CDR2 is ANQGSEA in the germline V gene. The CDR3 is 14 residues long. V was cut by 2 bases and J by 3 bases, with 11 bases left in between.

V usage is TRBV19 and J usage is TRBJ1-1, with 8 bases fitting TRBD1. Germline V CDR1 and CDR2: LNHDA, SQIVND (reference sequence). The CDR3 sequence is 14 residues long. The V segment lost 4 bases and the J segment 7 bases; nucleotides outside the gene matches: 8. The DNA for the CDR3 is TGTGCCAGTAGTACGTCCCGGACAGGGCTTGAAGCTTTCTTT. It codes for CASSTSRTGLEAFF.

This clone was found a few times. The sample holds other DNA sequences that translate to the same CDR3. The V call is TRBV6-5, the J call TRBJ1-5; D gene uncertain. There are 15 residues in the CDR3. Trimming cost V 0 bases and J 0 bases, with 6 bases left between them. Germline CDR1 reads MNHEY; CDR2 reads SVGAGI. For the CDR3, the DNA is TGTGCCAGCAGTTACTCTATTCGTAGCAATCAGCCCCAGCATTTT. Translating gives CASSYSIRSNQPQHF.

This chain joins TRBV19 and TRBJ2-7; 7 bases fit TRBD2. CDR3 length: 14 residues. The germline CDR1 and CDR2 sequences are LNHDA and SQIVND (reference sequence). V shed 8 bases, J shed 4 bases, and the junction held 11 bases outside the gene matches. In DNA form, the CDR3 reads TGTGCCAGTTCCTATGGGAGGGGTTTGTACGAGCAGTACTTC. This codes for CASSYGRGLYEQYF.

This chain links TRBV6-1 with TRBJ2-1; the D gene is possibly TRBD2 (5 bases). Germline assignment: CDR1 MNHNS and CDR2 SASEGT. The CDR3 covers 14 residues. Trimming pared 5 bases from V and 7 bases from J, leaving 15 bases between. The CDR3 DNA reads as TGTGCCAGCAGTCGGGAAGGTCTCTGGAATGAGCAGTTCTTC. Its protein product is CASSREGLWNEQFF.

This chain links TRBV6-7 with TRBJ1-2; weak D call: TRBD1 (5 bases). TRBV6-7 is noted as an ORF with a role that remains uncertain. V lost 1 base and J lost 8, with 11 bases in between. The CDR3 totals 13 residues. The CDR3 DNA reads TGTGCCAGCAGTTACTGCACAGGTATGGGCTACACCTTC. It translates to CASSYCTGMGYTF.

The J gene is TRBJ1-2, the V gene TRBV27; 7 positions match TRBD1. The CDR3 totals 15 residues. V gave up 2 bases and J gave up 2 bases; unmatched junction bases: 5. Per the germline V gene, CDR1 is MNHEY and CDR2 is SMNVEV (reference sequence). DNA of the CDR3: TGTGCCAGCAGTTTAAGAGGGGGCCCCAACTATGGCTACACCTTC. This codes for CASSLRGGPNYGYTF.

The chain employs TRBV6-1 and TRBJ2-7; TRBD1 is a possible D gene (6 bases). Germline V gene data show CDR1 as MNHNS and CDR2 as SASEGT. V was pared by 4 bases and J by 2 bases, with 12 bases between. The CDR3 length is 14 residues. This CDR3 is CASSARQVPYEQYF. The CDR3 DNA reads TGTGCCAGCAGTGCCCGACAGGTCCCCTACGAGCAGTACTTC.